What follows are 14 T cell receptor beta chains derived from one specimen sequenced in a study of blood T cell repertoires in COVID-19 (dated by TCRdb to the early 2020s). The library was made by the immunoSEQ multiplex PCR assay. The clones in this table, taken by TCRdb from immuneACCESS, are in-frame only. Not every clone is retained; where verified, under half of the shortfall comes from an unresolved V gene, and the cause of the rest is unknown. The sample has about 230,000 clones on record, 70% to 90% of them singletons. The ten largest account for 2.7% of the sample. The specimen sequenced was peripheral blood. These receptor sequences come from a man aged 25 to 40 with COVID-19, enrolled during active disease.

The genes are TRBV5-1 and TRBJ1-1; TRBD1 aligns across 7 bases. In germline, CDR1 is SGHRS, CDR2 YFSETQ. The CDR3 has 14 amino acids. The junction had 6 bases not matched to a gene; V was cut back by 4 bases and J by 3 bases. CDR3 region: CASSPGQADTEAFF. DNA of the CDR3: TGCGCCAGCAGCCCAGGACAGGCCGACACTGAAGCTTTCTTT.

The genes are TRBV6-2 or TRBV6-3 and TRBJ2-2; 7 nucleotides align to TRBD2. Per the germline V gene, CDR1 is MNHEY and CDR2 is SVGEGT. Losses at the gene ends were 4 bases for V and 2 bases for J; bases not matched to a gene: 7. This CDR3 contains 16 residues. As DNA, the CDR3 is TGTGCCAGCAGTTCCCTGGGAGGGGCTAACACCGGGGAGCTGTTTTTT. Translating gives CASSSLGGANTGELFF.

V and J are TRBV20-1 and TRBJ2-3; D perhaps matches TRBD2 (7 bases). The CDR3 runs to 11 residues. Germline lookup yields CDR1 DFQATT and CDR2 SNEGSKA (reference sequence). The CDR3 region has the DNA TGCGGGGGGGCCAGGGCAGATACGCAGTATTTT. This codes for CGGARADTQYF.

The rearrangement joins TRBV11-1 to TRBJ2-7; TRBD2 matches at 12 bases. CDR1 and CDR2 (germline): SGHAT, FQDESV (reference sequence). The CDR3 has 15 amino acids. V lost 5 bases, J lost 3 bases, and 5 bases stayed unmatched. The chain's CDR3 is CASSPSGRAFYEQYF. In DNA, the CDR3 is TGTGCCAGCAGCCCTAGCGGGAGGGCCTTCTACGAGCAGTACTTC.

This chain uses TRBV7-9 with TRBJ2-1; tentative D call: TRBD2 (6 bases). Trimming removed 7 bases at V and 6 bases at J, with 16 bases between. Germline V gives CDR1 SEHNR, CDR2 FQNEAQ (reference sequence). This CDR3 has 14 residues. The CDR3 here is CASTLGGTINEQFF. CDR3 in DNA: TGTGCCAGCACCCTGGGCGGGACGATCAATGAGCAGTTCTTC.

The CDR3 DNA reads TGTGCCAGCAGCTCGGGGGATTCCTATAATTCACCCCTCCACTTT. Residues: CASSSGDSYNSPLHF. The gene calls are TRBV11-2 and TRBJ1-6, with D maybe TRBD1 (5 bases). Trimming removed 4 bases at V and 1 base at J, with 8 bases between. The CDR3 loop spans 15 amino acids. The germline CDR1 and CDR2 sequences are SGHAT and FQNNGV.

The V call is TRBV5-4, the J call TRBJ2-1, with 7 bases identical to TRBD1. CDR1 and CDR2 (germline): SGHNT, YYREEE (reference sequence). V trimming: 0 bases; J trimming: 10 bases; junction bases outside the gene matches: 7. The CDR3 contains 14 residues. The CDR3 coding sequence is TGTGCCAGCAGCTTGGTAGCAGGGGGTAACGAGCAGTTCTTC. It translates to CASSLVAGGNEQFF.

The chain has TRBV19 and TRBJ2-7; maybe TRBD1 (5 bases). The germline gives CDR1 LNHDA, CDR2 SQIVND (reference sequence). The CDR3 length is 13 residues. Trimming cost V 6 bases and J 4 bases, with 13 bases left between them. CDR3 amino acids: CASSEDKGYEQYF. DNA of the CDR3: TGTGCCAGTAGCGAGGACAAAGGTTACGAGCAGTACTTC.

This chain links TRBV10-3 with TRBJ2-3, with 7 bases fitting TRBD2. V was clipped by 2 bases and J by 0 bases; unmatched bases: 5. The CDR3 is made up of 16 amino acids. Germline V gene lookup returns CDR1 ENHRY and CDR2 SYGVKD. CDR3 sequence (DNA): TGTGCCATCAGTGAGAGAGAGCGGGATAGCACAGATACGCAGTATTTT. Amino acids: CAISERERDSTDTQYF.

V usage is TRBV6-6 and J usage is TRBJ1-2; possible D gene TRBD1, 5 bases. Trimming removed 0 bases from V and 0 bases from J, with 8 bases in between. Germline V CDR1 and CDR2: MNHNY, SVGAGI (reference sequence). The CDR3 is 15 amino acids. The chain's CDR3 is CASSYSGGANYGYTF. CDR3 nucleotides: TGTGCCAGCAGTTACTCGGGGGGAGCTAACTATGGCTACACCTTC.

In DNA, the CDR3 is TGTGCCAGCAGTGAACTAGTGACTAGGTTTTCGGCTAGCAGCACAGATACGCAGTATTTT. Translation gives CASSELVTRFSASSTDTQYF. The chain uses TRBV6-1 and TRBJ2-3; TRBD2 is a possible D gene (6 bases). This CDR3 contains 20 residues. The germline V gene has CDR1 MNHNS and CDR2 SASEGT. The V and J ends lost 2 bases and 0 bases respectively, with 24 bases between them.

This chain uses TRBV19 with TRBJ2-1; TRBD2 agrees at 15 bases. This CDR3 has 19 amino acids. Germline CDR1 reads LNHDA; CDR2 reads SQIVND (reference sequence). V shed 3 bases and J 0 bases; nucleotides not matched to a gene: 6. CDR3 sequence: CASSMGLAGGPSSYNEQFF. CDR3 coding DNA: TGTGCCAGTAGTATGGGACTAGCGGGAGGCCCCAGCTCCTACAATGAGCAGTTCTTC.

The genes are TRBV24-1 and TRBJ2-1; 11 bases are a match to TRBD2. This CDR3 region has 16 residues. CDR1 and CDR2 from the germline V gene are KGHDR and SFDVKD. The J segment lost 8 bases and the V segment lost 5 bases, leaving 10 bases of the junction unmatched. The CDR3 nucleotides read TGTGCCACCAGTGGCCCTACTAGCGGGAGTATGGATGAGCAGTTCTTC. The encoded protein is CATSGPTSGSMDEQFF.

The chain couples TRBV18 to TRBJ1-1; TRBD1 agrees at 9 bases. The V gene end was trimmed by 7 bases and the J gene end by 7 bases; junction bases not matched to a gene: 4. CDR1 is KGHSH, CDR2 LQKENI, per germline. The CDR3 length is 12 residues. The CDR3 here is CASYRGLNEAFF. CDR3 in DNA: TGTGCCAGCTACAGGGGGCTGAATGAAGCTTTCTTT.